The 30 T cell receptor beta chains listed next were all sequenced from one sample in a study of T cell repertoires in cytomegalovirus infection. TCRdb called the reads again in MiXCR, with one record for every CDR3 protein. The sample shows 450,000 to 550,000 distinct CDR3 sequences, about 15% of them seen only once. The sample was CD8+ T cells from PBMCs. Receptor source: a human donor in good health (CMV status not recorded). Some clones in this sample may be carry-over from other donors' samples.

The V and J genes are TRBV20-1 and TRBJ1-1; no reliable D call. CDR1 is DFQATT, CDR2 SNEGSKA, per germline (reference sequence). This CDR3 has 13 amino acids. The CDR3 region is CSPEEPGESEAFF. The CDR3 nucleotides read TGCAGCCCAGAGGAACCCGGGGAATCTGAAGCTTTCTTT.

Details on this clonotype: Given a much more abundant clone one base away, this may be a read error. The genes are TRBV11-2 and TRBJ1-2; TRBD1 might be the D (5 bases). The CDR3 loop spans 13 amino acids. Trimming took off 1 base at V and 10 bases at J, with 13 bases between the two ends. Germline CDR1 SGHAT, CDR2 FQNNGV. The CDR3 here is CASSLGGDDVYTF. DNA of the CDR3: TGTGCCAGCAGCTTAGGAGGGGATGACGTCTACACCTTC.

This clonotype occurred many times. This rearrangement joins TRBV4-2 to TRBJ2-2; 14 bases are a match to TRBD2. V gave up 2 bases and J gave up 1 base; unmatched junction bases: 15. Germline V lookup: CDR1 LGHNA, CDR2 YNFKEQ. This CDR3 spans 22 amino acids. CDR3 DNA sequence: TGTGCCAGCAGCCAACCTCTTCCGGGACTAGCGGGAGCCCGGGAGAACACCGGGGAGCTGTTTTTT. Protein product: CASSQPLPGLAGARENTGELFF.

V is TRBV19 and J is TRBJ2-1; no clear D. Germline V gives CDR1 LNHDA, CDR2 SQIVND (reference sequence). V was pared by 1 base and J by 10 bases, with 5 bases between. This CDR3 spans 11 amino acids. The CDR3 reads CASSIGLEQFF. CDR3 nucleotides: TGTGCCAGTAGTATAGGCCTGGAGCAGTTCTTC.

As for this clonotype: This sequence may be a read error, since a much larger clone differs from it by one base. The chain employs TRBV24-1 and TRBJ2-2; tentatively, D is TRBD1 (5 bases). Germline V lookup: CDR1 KGHDR, CDR2 SFDVKD. The CDR3 covers 15 residues. Trimming removed 4 bases from V and 7 bases from J, with 15 bases in between. In DNA, the CDR3 is TGTGCCACCAGTGACCCCAGACAAAGGGGCGGGGAGCTGTTTTTT. Translating gives CATSDPRQRGGELFF.

Of note for this clonotype: Given a much more abundant clone one base away, this may be a read error. The genes are TRBV7-3 and TRBJ2-1; 7 bases fit TRBD2. The CDR3 loop spans 14 amino acids. Germline CDR1 is SGHTA and CDR2 is FQGTGA. Trimming took 4 bases from V and 10 from J; bases not matched to a gene: 10. The CDR3: CASSSSSGEGEQFF. The CDR3 DNA reads as TGTGCCAGCAGCTCCTCATCGGGGGAGGGAGAGCAGTTCTTC.

The rearrangement joins TRBV12-3 or TRBV12-4 to TRBJ2-7; no clear D gene. The CDR3 loop spans 14 amino acids. Trimming stripped 6 bases from V and 2 bases from J, with 14 bases between. CDR3 residues: CASSENDKTYEQYF. CDR3 nucleotides: TGTGCCAGCAGCGAAAACGACAAGACCTACGAGCAGTACTTC.

The chain recombines TRBV5-4 with TRBJ2-3; no firm D call. The germline V gene encodes CDR1 SGHNT and CDR2 YYREEE (reference sequence). Between the trimmed V and J ends, which lost 4 bases and 6 bases, there was a span of 9 bases. This CDR3 has 12 residues. The CDR3: CASSAEQDTQYF. The CDR3 DNA reads as TGTGCCAGCAGCGCCGAGCAGGATACGCAGTATTTT.

A single count supports this clonotype. The chain recombines TRBV6-8 with TRBJ2-1; D ambiguous. The CDR3 is made up of 14 amino acids. The germline V gene has CDR1 MNHGY and CDR2 SAAAGT. Trimming removed 2 bases at V and 7 bases at J, with 12 bases between. The CDR3 here is CASSYGVLGNEQFF. The CDR3 DNA is TGTGCCAGCAGTTACGGGGTCCTTGGGAATGAGCAGTTCTTC.

Many counts were recorded for this clonotype. This rearrangement joins TRBV7-3 to TRBJ2-5; 10 bases fit TRBD1. CDR3 length: 15 residues. The V and J ends lost 4 bases and 4 bases, in that order; junction bases with no gene match: 6. Germline V CDR1 and CDR2: SGHTA, FQGTGA. CDR3 amino acids: CASSSTGGLGETQYF. As DNA, the CDR3 is TGTGCCAGCAGCTCGACAGGGGGCTTAGGAGAGACCCAGTACTTC.

This clonotype was found a few times. The CDR3: CASLSRRGAYEQYF. The DNA of the CDR3 is TGTGCCAGCCTTAGCAGGAGGGGAGCGTACGAGCAGTACTTC. The J gene is TRBJ2-7, the V gene TRBV6-2 or TRBV6-3, with D maybe TRBD2 (6 bases). In germline, CDR1 is MNHEY, CDR2 SVGEGT. This CDR3 comprises 14 residues. V was trimmed by 8 bases and J by 4 bases, leaving 18 bases between them.

This sequence joins TRBV28 and TRBJ1-5; perhaps TRBD1 as D (6 bases). The CDR3 runs 14 residues. CDR1 and CDR2 from the germline V gene are MDHEN and SYDVKM. The ends were cut back, 7 bases at V and 1 base at J, with 11 bases in the middle. As DNA, the CDR3 is TGTGCCAGCAAGGATGGACAGAGCAATCAGCCCCAGCATTTT. Translating it yields CASKDGQSNQPQHF. The variable domain in full, with the rest retrieved from reference TRBV28 and TRBJ1-5, is DVKVTQSSRYLVKRTGEKVFLECVQDMDHENMFWYRQDPGLGLRLIYFSYDVKMKEKGDIPEGYSVSREKKERFSLILESASTNQTSMYLCASKDGQSNQPQHFGDGTRLSIL.

Ten or more counts support this clonotype. The rearrangement links TRBV7-9 to TRBJ1-5; 7 nucleotides agree with TRBD1. V dropped 5 bases and J dropped 6; count of bases not matched to a gene: 4. Per the germline V gene, CDR1 is SEHNR and CDR2 is FQNEAQ (reference sequence). There are 13 residues in the CDR3. DNA of the CDR3: TGTGCCAGCAGCGCGACAGGGATTCAGCCCCAGCATTTT. Translated: CASSATGIQPQHF.

This clonotype was detected many times. V and J are TRBV6-5 and TRBJ2-1; TRBD2 aligns across 14 bases. Germline lookup yields CDR1 MNHEY and CDR2 SVGAGI. The CDR3 spans 19 residues. V lost 4 bases and J lost 4; bases outside the gene matches: 12. The CDR3 region has the DNA TGTGCCAGCAGTTCCCCCCAAGGGACTAGCGGGGGTTTGTACAATGAGCAGTTCTTC. Protein sequence: CASSSPQGTSGGLYNEQFF.

This clonotype was found a few times. The V gene is TRBV29-1, the J gene TRBJ1-1; D unresolved. This CDR3 has 9 residues. V was shortened by 6 bases and J by 8 bases, with 7 bases between the two germline ends. Germline CDR1 is SQVTM and CDR2 is ANQGSEA. CDR3 loop: CSVTREAFF. The CDR3 bases are TGCAGCGTCACCCGAGAAGCTTTCTTT.

This clonotype was seen many times. V usage is TRBV19 and J usage is TRBJ2-1; D is unclear. The CDR3 spans 17 residues. Trimming shortened V by 1 base and J by 7 bases, and 20 bases separated the two germline ends. Germline-derived CDR1 and CDR2 are LNHDA and SQIVND (reference sequence). CDR3 DNA sequence: TGTGCCAGTAGTATAGTAAACGACGGGCGGCTAGAGAATGAGCAGTTCTTC. Translating it yields CASSIVNDGRLENEQFF.

This clonotype showed up many times. CDR3: CASSLALKWGSGSGNTIYF. CDR3 coding DNA: TGTGCCAGCAGTTTAGCGCTAAAGTGGGGGTCAGGCTCTGGAAACACCATATATTTT. J is TRBJ1-3 and V is TRBV12-3 or TRBV12-4; tentative D call: TRBD1 (5 bases). The CDR3 is 19 residues long. The germline V and J ends were trimmed by 0 bases and 0 bases, with 18 bases remaining between them.

Note on this clonotype: The final CDR3 position lacks the conserved phenylalanine or tryptophan, pointing to a likely read error. This chain connects TRBV12-5 to TRBJ1-5; D is ambiguous. From germline, CDR1 is LGHNT and CDR2 FRNRAP. Trimming stripped 4 bases from V and 0 bases from J, with 22 bases between. CDR3 length: 19 residues. In DNA form, the CDR3 reads TGTGCTAGTGGTTCGCTCCAATTCTTGACATTCCCTAGCAATCAGCCCCAGCATTTG. Its translation: CASGSLQFLTFPSNQPQHL.

This clonotype has just a few counts. The J gene is TRBJ2-5, the V gene TRBV10-3, with 10 nucleotides matching TRBD2. The CDR3 consists of 18 residues. Germline V lookup: CDR1 ENHRY, CDR2 SYGVKD. Unmatched junction bases numbered 11, after V lost 4 bases and J lost 0 bases. CDR3 residues: CAISVELAGARHQETQYF. Here the CDR3 DNA reads TGTGCCATCAGTGTTGAGCTAGCGGGAGCGCGGCACCAAGAGACCCAGTACTTC.

Many counts were recorded for this clonotype. The genes are TRBV7-9 and TRBJ2-3; D uncertain. V was pared by 5 bases and J by 2 bases, with 14 bases between. The germline gives CDR1 SEHNR, CDR2 FQNEAQ (reference sequence). This CDR3 is 15 amino acids long. The CDR3 region has the DNA TGTGCCAGCAGCACTCCCCACGGACCCACAGATACGCAGTATTTT. Translation gives CASSTPHGPTDTQYF.

V and J are TRBV5-6 and TRBJ1-1; D perhaps matches TRBD1 (5 bases). Germline V gene sequence: CDR1 SGHDT, CDR2 YYEEEE. The ends were cut back, 7 bases at V and 4 bases at J, with 14 bases in the middle. CDR3 length equals 13 residues. This CDR3 reads CASRGGGGTEAFF. The CDR3 nucleotides are TGTGCCAGCCGCGGGGGGGGTGGCACTGAAGCTTTCTTT.

For this clonotype: A read error is likely, as this CDR3 ends without the conserved phenylalanine or tryptophan. The chain is built from TRBV5-1 and TRBJ1-2; D might be TRBD1 (5 bases). V lost 1 base, J lost 3 bases, and 10 bases lay in between. Germline lookup yields CDR1 SGHRS and CDR2 YFSETQ. The CDR3 totals 14 residues. For the CDR3, the DNA is TGCGCCAGCAGCTTGCCGGACAAACACTATGGCTACACCTTA. This gives the protein CASSLPDKHYGYTL.

The CDR3: CATSSETPRASYEQYF. CDR3 in DNA: TGTGCCACCAGCAGTGAAACCCCCCGGGCGTCCTACGAGCAGTACTTC. The chain employs TRBV15 and TRBJ2-7; no firm D call. This CDR3 region has 16 residues. Trimming removed 3 bases from V and 1 base from J, with 16 bases in between. The germline gives CDR1 LNHNV, CDR2 YYDKDF (reference sequence).

This clonotype was detected many times. The chain couples TRBV7-6 to TRBJ2-3; 7 nucleotides align to TRBD2. This CDR3 comprises 15 residues. The ends lost 1 base at V and 1 base at J; junction bases unmatched: 2. The germline gives CDR1 SGHVS, CDR2 FNYEAQ. CDR3 sequence (DNA): TGTGCCAGCAGCTTAGGCGGGAGCGGCACAGATACGCAGTATTTT. It is translated as CASSLGGSGTDTQYF.

This clonotype showed up many times. The chain recombines TRBV7-9 with TRBJ2-7; D ambiguous. CDR1 and CDR2 from the germline V gene are SEHNR and FQNEAQ (reference sequence). The CDR3 has 13 amino acids. With 1 base removed from V and 3 bases from J, the gap between germline ends came to 7 bases. CDR3 coding DNA: TGTGCCAGCAGCTTAGGGCCAAACTACGAGCAGTACTTC. Its protein product is CASSLGPNYEQYF.

This clonotype has a count of ten or more. The J gene is TRBJ2-3, the V gene TRBV7-9; 8 positions match TRBD2. Trimming at V came to 5 bases and at J to 3 bases, leaving 10 bases not matched to a gene. Germline CDR1 and CDR2: SEHNR and FQNEAQ (reference sequence). There are 16 residues in the CDR3. This CDR3 reads CASSVFGSGVTDTQYF. CDR3 bases: TGTGCCAGCAGCGTATTCGGTAGCGGGGTAACAGATACGCAGTATTTT.

Here the CDR3 reads CASSFGLWQPQHF. The CDR3 bases are TGTGCCAGCAGTTTTGGGCTCTGGCAGCCCCAGCATTTT. The chain links TRBV27 to TRBJ1-5; D gene ambiguous. Germline CDR1 reads MNHEY; CDR2 reads SMNVEV (reference sequence). CDR3 size: 13 residues. V lost 3 bases and J 7 bases, leaving 10 bases between the germline ends.

In this sample, this clonotype turned up many times. This chain links TRBV5-6 with TRBJ2-2; 7 bases are a match to TRBD1. Germline lookup yields CDR1 SGHDT and CDR2 YYEEEE. This CDR3 spans 17 amino acids. Unmatched junction bases numbered 11, after V lost 0 bases and J lost 6 bases. CDR3: CASSLVSGTVDAGELFF. The DNA for the CDR3 is TGTGCCAGCAGCTTGGTCTCGGGGACAGTGGACGCCGGGGAGCTGTTTTTT.

On this clonotype itself: Given a much more abundant clone one base away, this may be a read error. This chain links TRBV9 with TRBJ2-7; possibly TRBD1 for D (6 bases). CDR1 SGDLS and CDR2 YYNGEE come from the germline V gene. Trimming pared 0 bases from V and 0 bases from J, leaving 7 bases between. This CDR3 region has 14 residues. CDR3 nucleotides: TGTGCCAGCAGCGTAGGGGACACCTCCTACGAGCAGTACTTC. This codes for CASSVGDTSYEQYF. The full variable domain, rest sourced from reference TRBV9 and TRBJ2-7, is DSGVTQTPKHLITATGQRVTLRCSPRSGDLSVYWYQQSLDQGLQFLIQYYNGEERAKGNILERFSAQQFPDLHSELNLSSLELGDSALYFCASSVGDTSYEQYFGPGTRLTVT.

This clonotype has just a few counts. This chain uses TRBV7-9 with TRBJ1-5, with D unclear. Per the germline V gene, CDR1 is SEHNR and CDR2 is FQNEAQ (reference sequence). V lost 5 bases and J lost 7, with 9 bases in between. This CDR3 spans 12 amino acids. The CDR3 reads CASSLDRQPQHF. The CDR3 region has the DNA TGTGCCAGCAGCCTGGATAGACAGCCCCAGCATTTT.